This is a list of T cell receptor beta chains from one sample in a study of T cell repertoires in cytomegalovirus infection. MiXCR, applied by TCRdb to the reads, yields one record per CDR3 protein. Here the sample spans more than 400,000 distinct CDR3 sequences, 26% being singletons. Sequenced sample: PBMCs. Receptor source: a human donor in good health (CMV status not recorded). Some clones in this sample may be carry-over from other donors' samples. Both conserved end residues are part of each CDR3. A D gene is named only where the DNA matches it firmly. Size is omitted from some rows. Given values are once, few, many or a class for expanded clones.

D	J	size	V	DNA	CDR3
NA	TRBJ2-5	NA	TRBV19	TGTGCCTCTCGAGGGGCAGAAGAGACCCAGTACTTC	CASRGAEETQYF
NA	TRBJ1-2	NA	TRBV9	TGTGCCAGCAGCCCAGGTGGATTGGGCCATGGCTACACCTTC	CASSPGGLGHGYTF
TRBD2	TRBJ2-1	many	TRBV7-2	TGTGCCAGCAGCTTAGGGACTAGCGGGATGTACAATGAGCAGTTCTTC	CASSLGTSGMYNEQFF
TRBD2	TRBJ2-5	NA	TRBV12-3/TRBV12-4	TGTGCCAGCAGTTTCGGGGGGGGGTCGGGCAAGGAGACCCAGTACTTC	CASSFGGGSGKETQYF
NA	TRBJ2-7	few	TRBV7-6	TGTGCCAGCAGCGCCTCGGGACTCCACTACGAGCAGTACTTC	CASSASGLHYEQYF
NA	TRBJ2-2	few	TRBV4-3	TGCGCCAGCAGCCAAGATTTCTATGGAGGACTGAACACCGGGGAGCTGTTTTTT	CASSQDFYGGLNTGELFF
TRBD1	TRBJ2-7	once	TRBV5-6	TGTGCCAGCAGCCACGGGACAGCAAGCTCCTACGAGCAGTACTTC	CASSHGTASSYEQYF
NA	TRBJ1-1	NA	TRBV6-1	TGTGCCAGCTGGGCGGGGGCCGTTGCTGAAGCTTTCTTT	CASWAGAVAEAFF
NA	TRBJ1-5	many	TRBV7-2	TGTGCCAGCAGCTTATATAGGGAAAGTCCCCAGCATTTT	CASSLYRESPQHF
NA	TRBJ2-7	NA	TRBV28	TGTGCCAGCAGTTTCAGGGCTAAAGTGGGCGTGCAGTACTTC	CASSFRAKVGVQYF
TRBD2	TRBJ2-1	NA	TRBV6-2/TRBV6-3	TGTGCCAGCGGACCTAGCGGGAGAGGTTGGAATGAGCAGTTCTTC	CASGPSGRGWNEQFF
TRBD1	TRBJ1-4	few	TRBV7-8	TGTGCCAGCAGCTACCAGACAGGGCCTGAAGAAAAACTGTTTTTT	CASSYQTGPEEKLFF
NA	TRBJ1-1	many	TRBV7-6	TGTGCCAGCAGCTTGGATAAGGGAGGCACTGAAGCTTTCTTT	CASSLDKGGTEAFF
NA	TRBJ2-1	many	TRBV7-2	TGTGCCAGCAGCTTAGGGGGAAGACTGATCAATGAGCAGTTCTTC	CASSLGGRLINEQFF
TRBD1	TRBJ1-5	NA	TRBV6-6	TGTGCCAGCAGTTACCCACAGGGGGGAGTTAGTCAGCCCCAGCATTTT	CASSYPQGGVSQPQHF
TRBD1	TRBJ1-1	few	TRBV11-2	TGTGCCAGCAGCAATCAGGGGGGAGCTGAAGCTTTCTTT	CASSNQGGAEAFF
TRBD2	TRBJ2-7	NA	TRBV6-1	TGTGCCAGCAGACTAGCGGGAGGCGAGCAGTACTTC	CASRLAGGEQYF
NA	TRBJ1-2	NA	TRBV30	TGTGCCTGGAGAAGCAGTCCCTATGGCTACACCTTC	CAWRSSPYGYTF
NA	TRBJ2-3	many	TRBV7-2	TGTGCCAGCAAGAAGGGGCTTGCCACAGATACGCAGTATTTT	CASKKGLATDTQYF
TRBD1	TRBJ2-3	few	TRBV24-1	TGTGCCACCAGTGATCCCACAGGGGCGGTAGCGACTAGCACAGATACGCAGTATTTT	CATSDPTGAVATSTDTQYF
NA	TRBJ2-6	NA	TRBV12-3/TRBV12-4	TGTGCCAGCAGTTCGTCGACTGGGGCCAACGTCCTGACTTTC	CASSSSTGANVLTF
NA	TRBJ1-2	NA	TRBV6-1	TGTGCCAGCAGGCCTCAGGGACACTCTGGCTACACCTTC	CASRPQGHSGYTF
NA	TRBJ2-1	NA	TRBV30	TGTGCCTGGAGTCCAAACCCGGGTGAGCAGTTCTTC	CAWSPNPGEQFF
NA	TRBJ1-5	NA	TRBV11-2	TGTGCCAGCAGCTTGTCCGGGACACATAGCAATCAGCCCCAGCATTTT	CASSLSGTHSNQPQHF
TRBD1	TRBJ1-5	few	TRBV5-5	TGTGCCAGCAGCTTGTCAGGGGGGGTGTTGCGTCAGCCCCAGCATTTT	CASSLSGGVLRQPQHF
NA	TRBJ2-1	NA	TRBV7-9	TGTGCCAGCAGCCCCCCTCAGACTGGCTCCTACAATGAGCAGTTCTTC	CASSPPQTGSYNEQFF
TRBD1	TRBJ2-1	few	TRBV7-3	TGTGCCAGCAGCAACCAGGGACAGGGGGTCAATGAGCAGTTCTTC	CASSNQGQGVNEQFF
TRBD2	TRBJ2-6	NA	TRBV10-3	TGTGCCATCAGTACGGGACTAGCGGGTGGGGCCAACGTCCTGACTTTC	CAISTGLAGGANVLTF
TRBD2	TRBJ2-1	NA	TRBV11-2	TGTGCCAGCAGCTTAGCCCTCCTAGCGGGAGGATACAATGAGCAGTTCTTC	CASSLALLAGGYNEQFF
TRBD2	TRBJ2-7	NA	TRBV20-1	TGCAGTGCTATGACTAGCGGGACCCCCTACGAGCAGTACTTC	CSAMTSGTPYEQYF
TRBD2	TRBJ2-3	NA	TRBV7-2	TGTGCCAGCAGCTTGGCTAGCGGCCTCACAGATACGCAGTATTTT	CASSLASGLTDTQYF
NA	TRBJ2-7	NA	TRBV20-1	TGCAGTGTCCGGGGGGCTGGATACGAGCAGTACTTC	CSVRGAGYEQYF
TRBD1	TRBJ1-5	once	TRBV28	TGTGCCAGCAGTTATGGGACAGTTAATAGCAATCAGCCCCAGCATTTT	CASSYGTVNSNQPQHF
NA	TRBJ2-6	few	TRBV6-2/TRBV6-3	TGTGCCAGCAGTTACTTTTGGGGGGCCAACGTCCTGACTTTC	CASSYFWGANVLTF
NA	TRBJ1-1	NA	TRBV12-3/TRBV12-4	TGTGCCAGCAGTGACATGAACACTGAAGCTTTCTTT	CASSDMNTEAFF
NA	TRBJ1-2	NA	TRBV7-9	TGTGCCAGCAACCGGGACGGCCCTAACTATGGCTACACCTTC	CASNRDGPNYGYTF
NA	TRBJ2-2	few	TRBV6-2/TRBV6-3	TGTGCCAGCAGAACCGGGGGATTGAACGGGGAGCTGTTTTTT	CASRTGGLNGELFF
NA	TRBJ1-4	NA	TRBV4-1	TGCGCCAGCAGCCAAGATCTGTCTTCCTTAAATGAAAAACTGTTTTTT	CASSQDLSSLNEKLFF
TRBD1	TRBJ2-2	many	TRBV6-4	TGTGCCAGCAGTGGGACAGGGGACACCGGGGAGCTGTTTTTT	CASSGTGDTGELFF
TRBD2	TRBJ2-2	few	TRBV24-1	TGTGCCACCAGTGAAGGGACTAGCGGGGAAGCCGGGGAGCTGTTTTTT	CATSEGTSGEAGELFF
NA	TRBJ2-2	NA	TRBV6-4	TGTGCCAGCAGTGACGGGACAACGAACACCGGGGAGCTGTTTTTT	CASSDGTTNTGELFF
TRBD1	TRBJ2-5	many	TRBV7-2	TGTGCCAGCAGCTTAGCGCAGGGCAGGGGGCTTGAGACCCAGTACTTC	CASSLAQGRGLETQYF
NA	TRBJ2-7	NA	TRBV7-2	TGTGCCAGCAGCTTGCCCACAGGGTCGGGGGAGCAGTACTTC	CASSLPTGSGEQYF